The rows below give T cell receptor beta chains drawn from one sample of a study of Tregs in tolerant kidney transplant recipients. Produced via immunoSEQ multiplex PCR; TCRdb's table is partial and in-frame only. The sample holds some 250,000 clones, around 81% seen once. The source material was CD4+ T cells from blood. These receptors were obtained from a human donor in good health. The CDR3 runs from the conserved cysteine through the conserved F or W. The D gene is left open where the match is weak. Not every row has a clone size; where given, it reads once, few, many or a size class.

TRBV12-2	.	once	TRBJ2-7	CASRNLGTGSLEQYF	TGTGCAAGTCGCAACCTCGGGACAGGGTCCCTCGAGCAGTACTTC
TRBV5-1	.	.	TRBJ2-7	CASSLEATLVYEQYF	TGCGCCAGCAGCTTGGAAGCGACCCTAGTCTACGAGCAGTACTTC
TRBV6-5	.	.	TRBJ2-7	CASSYWISGSYEQYF	TGTGCCAGCAGTTACTGGATTAGCGGCTCCTACGAGCAGTACTTC
TRBV11-3	.	.	TRBJ1-1	CASSLEANTEAFF	TGTGCCAGCAGCTTAGAGGCGAACACTGAAGCTTTCTTT
TRBV19	TRBD1	few	TRBJ2-7	CASSLGQVPPNEQYF	TGTGCCAGTAGTTTGGGACAGGTTCCCCCCAACGAGCAGTACTTC
TRBV5-1	TRBD1	.	TRBJ1-1	CASSLARTGSVDTEAFF	TGCGCCAGCAGCTTGGCCCGGACAGGGAGTGTAGACACTGAAGCTTTCTTT
TRBV5-1	.	.	TRBJ2-5	CASSLELGLPAETQYF	TGCGCCAGCAGCTTGGAGCTCGGACTCCCAGCGGAGACCCAGTACTTC
TRBV5-1	TRBD2	.	TRBJ2-3	CASSGLAGEDTQYF	TGCGCCAGCAGCGGACTAGCGGGAGAGGATACGCAGTATTTT
TRBV21-1	.	.	TRBJ1-6	CASSKVGQFGCSPLHF	TGTGCCAGCAGCAAAGTTGGACAGTTCGGCTGTTCACCCCTCCACTTT
TRBV19	.	.	TRBJ2-1	CASSSRPAPYNEQFF	TGTGCCAGTAGTTCGCGGCCAGCGCCATACAATGAGCAGTTCTTC
TRBV2	.	few	TRBJ2-7	CASSVNGLSSYEQYF	TGTGCCAGCAGTGTTAACGGGCTGAGCTCCTACGAGCAGTACTTC
TRBV11-2	TRBD2	.	TRBJ2-3	CASSPPGLASWAQDTQYF	TGTGCCAGCAGTCCTCCGGGACTAGCTTCTTGGGCCCAAGATACGCAATATTTT
TRBV18	TRBD2	.	TRBJ2-3	CASSRLAGEDTQYF	TGTGCCAGCTCCCGACTAGCGGGAGAAGATACGCAGTATTTT
TRBV11-2	TRBD2	.	TRBJ2-1	CASSLRTSGGLTITFF	TGTGCCAGCAGCCTAAGGACTAGCGGGGGGCTCACTATTACGTTCTTC
TRBV6-1	.	.	TRBJ2-7	CASSAETGVPLGYF	TGTGCCAGCAGTGCTGAGACAGGAGTCCCTTTGGGATACTTC
TRBV5-4	.	once	TRBJ1-2	CASSLGENYGYTF	TGTGCCAGCAGCTTGGGGGAAAACTATGGCTACACCTTC
TRBV6-1	TRBD2	.	TRBJ2-7	CASLTSGGATAEQYF	TGTGCCAGCCTGACTAGCGGGGGGGCCACCGCCGAGCAGTACTTC
TRBV7-9	TRBD1	.	TRBJ2-1	CASSRDRVLNNEQFF	TGTGCCAGCAGCCGAGACAGGGTCCTGAACAATGAGCAGTTCTTC
TRBV5-1	.	.	TRBJ2-5	CASSPFASRAQETQYF	TGCGCCAGCAGCCCCTTCGCCTCCAGGGCTCAAGAGACCCAGTACTTC
TRBV30	.	.	TRBJ1-6	CAWSVGSANSPLHF	TGTGCCTGGAGTGTAGGGTCTGCTAATTCACCCCTCCACTTT
TRBV6-1	.	.	TRBJ2-1	CASRRVGNTYNEQFF	TGTGCCAGCAGACGCGTTGGGAACACCTACAATGAGCAGTTCTTC
TRBV6-5	.	.	TRBJ2-2	CASSYSTRQRTGELFF	TGTGCCAGCAGTTACTCGACAAGGCAAAGGACCGGGGAGCTGTTTTTT